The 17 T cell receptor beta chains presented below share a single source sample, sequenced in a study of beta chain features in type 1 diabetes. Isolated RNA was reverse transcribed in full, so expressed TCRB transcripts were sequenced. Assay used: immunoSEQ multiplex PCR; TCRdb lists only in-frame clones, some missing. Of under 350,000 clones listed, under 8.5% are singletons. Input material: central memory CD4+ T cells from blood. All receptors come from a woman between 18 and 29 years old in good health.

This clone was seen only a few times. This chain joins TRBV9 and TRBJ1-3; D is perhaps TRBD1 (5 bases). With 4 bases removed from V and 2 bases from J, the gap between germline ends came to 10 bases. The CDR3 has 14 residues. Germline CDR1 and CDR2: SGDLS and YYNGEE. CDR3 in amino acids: CASSPGAAGNTIYF. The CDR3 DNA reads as TGTGCCAGCAGCCCCGGGGCGGCTGGAAACACCATATATTTT.

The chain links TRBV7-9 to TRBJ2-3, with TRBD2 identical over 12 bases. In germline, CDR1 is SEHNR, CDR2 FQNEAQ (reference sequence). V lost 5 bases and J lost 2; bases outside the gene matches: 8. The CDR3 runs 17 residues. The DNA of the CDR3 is TGTGCCAGCAGCCGAAGACTAGCGGGGGACTTCACAGATACGCAGTATTTT. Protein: CASSRRLAGDFTDTQYF.

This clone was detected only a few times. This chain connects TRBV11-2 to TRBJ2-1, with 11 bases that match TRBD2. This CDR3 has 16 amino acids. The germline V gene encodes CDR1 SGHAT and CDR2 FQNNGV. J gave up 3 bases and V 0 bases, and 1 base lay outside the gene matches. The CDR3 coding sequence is TGTGCCAGCAGCTTAGACCTAGCGGGAGGCTACAATGAGCAGTTCTTC. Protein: CASSLDLAGGYNEQFF.

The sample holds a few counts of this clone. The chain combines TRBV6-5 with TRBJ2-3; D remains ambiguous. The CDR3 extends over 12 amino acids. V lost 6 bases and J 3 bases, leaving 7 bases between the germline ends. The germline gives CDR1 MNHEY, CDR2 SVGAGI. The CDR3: CASRARTDTQYF. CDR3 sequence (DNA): TGTGCCAGCAGGGCAAGAACAGATACGCAGTATTTT.

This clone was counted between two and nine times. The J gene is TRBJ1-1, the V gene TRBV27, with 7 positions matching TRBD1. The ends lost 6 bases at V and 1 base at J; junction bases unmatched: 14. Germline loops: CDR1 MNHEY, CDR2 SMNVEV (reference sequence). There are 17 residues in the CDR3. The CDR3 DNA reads TGTGCCAGCAGCACAATAAGCAGGGGGTCAACGAACACTGAAGCTTTCTTT. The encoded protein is CASSTISRGSTNTEAFF.

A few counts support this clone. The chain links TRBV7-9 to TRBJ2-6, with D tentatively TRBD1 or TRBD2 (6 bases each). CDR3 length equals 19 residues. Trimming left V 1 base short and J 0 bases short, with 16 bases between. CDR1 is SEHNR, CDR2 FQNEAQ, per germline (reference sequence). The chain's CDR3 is CASSLVGGLTASGANVLTF. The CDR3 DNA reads TGTGCCAGCAGCTTAGTAGGGGGGCTAACGGCCTCTGGGGCCAACGTCCTGACTTTC.

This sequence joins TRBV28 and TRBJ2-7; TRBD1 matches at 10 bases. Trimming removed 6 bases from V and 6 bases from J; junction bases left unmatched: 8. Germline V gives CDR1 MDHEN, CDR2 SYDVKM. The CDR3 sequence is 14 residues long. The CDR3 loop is CASSRGTGAAEQYV. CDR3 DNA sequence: TGTGCCAGCAGCAGGGGGACAGGGGCGGCCGAGCAGTACGTC.

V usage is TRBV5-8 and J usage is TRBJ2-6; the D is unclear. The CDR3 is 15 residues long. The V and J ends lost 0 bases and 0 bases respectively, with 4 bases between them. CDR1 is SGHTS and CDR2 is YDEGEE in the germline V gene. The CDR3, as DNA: TGTGCCAGCAGCTTGGCAAACTCTGGGGCCAACGTCCTGACTTTC. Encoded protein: CASSLANSGANVLTF.

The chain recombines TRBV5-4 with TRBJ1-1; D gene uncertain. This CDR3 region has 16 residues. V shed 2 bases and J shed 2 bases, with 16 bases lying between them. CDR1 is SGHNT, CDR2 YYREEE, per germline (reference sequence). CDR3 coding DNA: TGTGCCAGCAGCTTTGGGCGGGTGGGAAGAAACACTGAAGCTTTCTTT. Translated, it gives CASSFGRVGRNTEAFF.

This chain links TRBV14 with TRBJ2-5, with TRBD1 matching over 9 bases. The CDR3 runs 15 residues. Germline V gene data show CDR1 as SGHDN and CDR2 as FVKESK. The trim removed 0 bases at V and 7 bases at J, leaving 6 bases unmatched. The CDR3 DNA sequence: TGTGCCAGCAGCCAAGAAAGGGGACAGGGAACGACCCAGTACTTC. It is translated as CASSQERGQGTTQYF.

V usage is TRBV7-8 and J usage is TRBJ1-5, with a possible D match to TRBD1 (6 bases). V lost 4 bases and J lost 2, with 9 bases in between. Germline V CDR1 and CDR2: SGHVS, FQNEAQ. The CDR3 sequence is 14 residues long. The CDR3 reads CASSSWTGNQPQHF. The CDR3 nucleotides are TGTGCCAGCAGCTCTTGGACAGGCAATCAGCCCCAGCATTTT.

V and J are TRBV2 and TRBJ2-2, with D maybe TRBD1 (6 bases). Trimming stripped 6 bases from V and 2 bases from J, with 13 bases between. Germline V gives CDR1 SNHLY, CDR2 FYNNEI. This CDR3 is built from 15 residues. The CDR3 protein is CASRPSGTNTGELFF. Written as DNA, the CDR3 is TGTGCCAGCAGACCCTCCGGGACAAACACCGGGGAGCTGTTTTTT. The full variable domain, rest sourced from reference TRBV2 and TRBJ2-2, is EPEVTQTPSHQVTQMGQEVILRCVPISNHLYFYWYRQILGQKVEFLVSFYNNEISEKSEIFDDQFSVERPDGSNFTLKIRSTKLEDSAMYFCASRPSGTNTGELFFGEGSRLTVL.

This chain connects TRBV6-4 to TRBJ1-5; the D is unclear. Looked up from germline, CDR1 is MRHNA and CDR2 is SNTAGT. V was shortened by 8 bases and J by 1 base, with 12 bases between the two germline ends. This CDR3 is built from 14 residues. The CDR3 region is CASAQERSNQPQHF. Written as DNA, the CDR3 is TGTGCCAGCGCCCAGGAGAGGAGCAATCAGCCCCAGCATTTT.

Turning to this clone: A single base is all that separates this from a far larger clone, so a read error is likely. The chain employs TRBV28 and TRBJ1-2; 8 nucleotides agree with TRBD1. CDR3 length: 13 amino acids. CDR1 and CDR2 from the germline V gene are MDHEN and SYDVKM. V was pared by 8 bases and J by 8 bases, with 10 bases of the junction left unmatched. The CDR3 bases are TGTGCCAGCCGGCCGCAGGGGGCGTTCGGCTACACCTTC. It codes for CASRPQGAFGYTF.

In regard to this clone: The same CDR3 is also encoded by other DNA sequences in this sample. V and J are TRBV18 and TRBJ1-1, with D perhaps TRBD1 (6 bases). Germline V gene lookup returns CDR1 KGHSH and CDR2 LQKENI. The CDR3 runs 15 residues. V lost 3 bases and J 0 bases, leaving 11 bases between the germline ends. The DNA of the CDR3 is TGTGCCAGCTCACCGACAGGTCTGATGAACACTGAAGCTTTCTTT. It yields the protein CASSPTGLMNTEAFF.

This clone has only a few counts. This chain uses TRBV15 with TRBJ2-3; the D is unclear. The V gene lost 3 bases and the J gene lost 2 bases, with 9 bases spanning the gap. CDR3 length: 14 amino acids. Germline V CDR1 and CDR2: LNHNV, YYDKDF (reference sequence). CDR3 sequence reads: CATSRGTNTDTQYF. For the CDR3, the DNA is TGTGCCACCAGCAGGGGAACCAACACAGATACGCAGTATTTT.

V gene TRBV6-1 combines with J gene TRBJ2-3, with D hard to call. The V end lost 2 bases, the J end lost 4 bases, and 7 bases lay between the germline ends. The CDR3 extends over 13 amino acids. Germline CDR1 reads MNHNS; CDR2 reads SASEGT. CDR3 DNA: TGTGCCAGCAGTGAAATTACCGCAGATACGCAGTATTTT. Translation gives CASSEITADTQYF.